This TCR beta chain was obtained from a study of shared clonotypes between healthy human individuals. The CDR3 is made up of 17 amino acids. Germline V gene data show CDR1 as MNHEY and CDR2 as SMNVEV (reference sequence). V was pared by 2 bases and J by 2 bases, with 7 bases of the junction left unmatched. CD8 cells regarded as naive lacked CD45RO, were positively chosen for CCR7, and omitted terminally differentiated effector memory CD45RA+ cells. The repertoire was sequenced with immunoSEQ multiplex PCR; TCRdb's copy has only in-frame clones and lacks some. This table holds around 2,000,000 clones, under 95% found once.

The chain joins TRBV27 to TRBJ2-7; the match to TRBD2 covers 12 bases. The TCR was taken from a man between 18 and 35 years old in good health. Some clones in this sample may be carry-over from other donors' samples. Sequenced: naive CD8+ T cells from PBMCs. The CDR3 region is CASSLPGTSGHPYEQYF. DNA for the CDR3: TGTGCCAGCAGTTTACCGGGGACTAGCGGGCACCCCTACGAGCAGTACTTC.